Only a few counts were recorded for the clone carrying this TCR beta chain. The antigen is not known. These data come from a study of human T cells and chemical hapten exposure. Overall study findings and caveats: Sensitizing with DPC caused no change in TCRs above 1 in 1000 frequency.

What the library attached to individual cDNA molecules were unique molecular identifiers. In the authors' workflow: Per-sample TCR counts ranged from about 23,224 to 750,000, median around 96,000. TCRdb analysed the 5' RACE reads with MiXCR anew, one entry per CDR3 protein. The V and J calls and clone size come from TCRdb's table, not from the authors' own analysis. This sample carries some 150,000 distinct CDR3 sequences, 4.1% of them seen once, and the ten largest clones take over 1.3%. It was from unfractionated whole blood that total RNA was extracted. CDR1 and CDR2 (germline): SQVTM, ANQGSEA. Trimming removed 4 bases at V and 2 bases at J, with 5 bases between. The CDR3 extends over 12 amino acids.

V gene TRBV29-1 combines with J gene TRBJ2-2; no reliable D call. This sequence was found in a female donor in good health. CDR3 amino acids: CSVGENTGELFF. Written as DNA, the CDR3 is TGCAGCGTTGGAGAAAACACCGGGGAGCTGTTTTTT.